The following is a T cell receptor (beta chain) sequence with its context. A multiplex PCR was run with 60 Vbeta primers and 13 Jbeta primers. Sequenced by immunoSEQ multiplex PCR; TCRdb stores in-frame clones only, minus some. The sample contains 100,000 to 150,000 clones, approximately 80% of which appear only once. The sample is drawn from a study of cytomegalovirus exposure and HLA in healthy donors. The CDR3 is 14 residues long. Per germline, CDR1 MNHEY and CDR2 SVGAGI. The V end lost 6 bases, the J end lost 1 base, and 9 bases lay between the germline ends. The gene calls are TRBV6-5 and TRBJ1-4; tentatively, D is TRBD1 (6 bases). Sequencing was performed on PBMCs. The receptor comes from a man aged 40-55 years in good health and CMV-seronegative. CDR3 loop: CASRQGGTNEKLFF. Written as DNA, the CDR3 is TGTGCCAGCAGACAGGGTGGAACTAATGAAAAACTGTTTTTT.